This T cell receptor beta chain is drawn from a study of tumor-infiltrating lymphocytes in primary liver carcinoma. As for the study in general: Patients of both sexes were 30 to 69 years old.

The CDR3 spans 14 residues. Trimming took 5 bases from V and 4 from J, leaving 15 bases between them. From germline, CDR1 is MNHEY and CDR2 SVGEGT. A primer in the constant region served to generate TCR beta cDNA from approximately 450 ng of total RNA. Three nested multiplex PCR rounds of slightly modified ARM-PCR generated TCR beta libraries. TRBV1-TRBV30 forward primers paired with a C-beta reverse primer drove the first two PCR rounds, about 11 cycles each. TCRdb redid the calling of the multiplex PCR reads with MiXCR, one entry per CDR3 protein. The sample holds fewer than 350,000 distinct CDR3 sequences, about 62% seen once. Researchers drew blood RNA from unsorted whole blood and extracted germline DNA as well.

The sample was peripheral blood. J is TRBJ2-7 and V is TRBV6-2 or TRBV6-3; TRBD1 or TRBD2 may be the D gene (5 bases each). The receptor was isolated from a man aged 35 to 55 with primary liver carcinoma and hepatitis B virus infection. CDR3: CASSPGTYPYEQYF. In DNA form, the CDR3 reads TGTGCCAGCAGTCCCGGGACCTATCCGTACGAGCAGTACTTC.